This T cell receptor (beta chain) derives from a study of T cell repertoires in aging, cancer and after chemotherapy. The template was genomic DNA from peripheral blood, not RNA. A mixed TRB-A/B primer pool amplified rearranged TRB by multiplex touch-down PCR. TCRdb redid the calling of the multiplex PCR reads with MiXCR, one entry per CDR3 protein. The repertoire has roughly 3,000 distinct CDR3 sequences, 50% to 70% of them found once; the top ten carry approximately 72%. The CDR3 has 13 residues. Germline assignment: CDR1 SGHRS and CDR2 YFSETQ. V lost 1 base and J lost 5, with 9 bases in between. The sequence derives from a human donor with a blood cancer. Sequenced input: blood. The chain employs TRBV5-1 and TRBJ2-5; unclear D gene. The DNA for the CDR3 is TGCGCCAGCAGCTTGTACAGCCCGGAGACCCAGTACTTC. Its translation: CASSLYSPETQYF. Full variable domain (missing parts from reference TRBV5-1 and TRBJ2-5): KAGVTQTPRYLIKTRGQQVTLSCSPISGHRSVSWYQQTPGQGLQFLFEYFSETQRNKGNFPGRFSGRQFSNSRSEMNVSTLELGDSALYLCASSLYSPETQYFGPGTRLLVL.